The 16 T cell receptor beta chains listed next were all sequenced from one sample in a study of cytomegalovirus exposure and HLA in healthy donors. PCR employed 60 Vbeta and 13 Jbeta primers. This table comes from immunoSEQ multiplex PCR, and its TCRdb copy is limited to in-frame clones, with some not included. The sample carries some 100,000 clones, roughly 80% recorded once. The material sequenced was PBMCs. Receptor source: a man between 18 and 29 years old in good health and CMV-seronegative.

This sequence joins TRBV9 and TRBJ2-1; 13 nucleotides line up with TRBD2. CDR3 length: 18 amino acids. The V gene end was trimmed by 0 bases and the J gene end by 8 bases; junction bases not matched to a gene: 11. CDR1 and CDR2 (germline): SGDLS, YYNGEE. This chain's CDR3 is CASSVGLAGGPFEYEQFF. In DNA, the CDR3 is TGTGCCAGCAGCGTAGGACTAGCGGGGGGTCCTTTTGAGTATGAGCAGTTCTTC.

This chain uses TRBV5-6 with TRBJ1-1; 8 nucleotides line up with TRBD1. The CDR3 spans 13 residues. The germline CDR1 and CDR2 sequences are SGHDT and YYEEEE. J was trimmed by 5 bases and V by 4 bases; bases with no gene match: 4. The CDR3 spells CASSRTGWTEAFF. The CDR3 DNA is TGTGCCAGCAGCCGGACAGGGTGGACTGAAGCTTTCTTT.

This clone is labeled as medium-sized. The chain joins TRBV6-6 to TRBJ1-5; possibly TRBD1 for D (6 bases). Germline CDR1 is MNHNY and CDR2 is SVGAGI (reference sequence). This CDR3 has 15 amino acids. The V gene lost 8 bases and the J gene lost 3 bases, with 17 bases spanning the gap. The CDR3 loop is CASEELTGHNQPQHF. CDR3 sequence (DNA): TGTGCCAGCGAAGAACTGACAGGCCACAATCAGCCCCAGCATTTT.

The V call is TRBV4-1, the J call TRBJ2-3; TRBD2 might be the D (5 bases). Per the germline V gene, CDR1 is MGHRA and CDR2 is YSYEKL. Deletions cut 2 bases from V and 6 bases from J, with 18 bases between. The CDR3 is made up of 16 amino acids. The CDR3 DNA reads TGCGCCAGCAGCCAACCCGGGATTATCATAGCGGATACGCAGTATTTT. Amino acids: CASSQPGIIIADTQYF.

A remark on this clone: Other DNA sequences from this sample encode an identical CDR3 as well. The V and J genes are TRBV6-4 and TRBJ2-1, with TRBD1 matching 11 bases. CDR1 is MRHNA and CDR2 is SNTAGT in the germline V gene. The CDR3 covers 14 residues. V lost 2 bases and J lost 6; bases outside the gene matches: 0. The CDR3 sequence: CASSDGTGGNEQFF. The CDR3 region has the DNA TGTGCCAGCAGTGACGGGACAGGGGGCAATGAGCAGTTCTTC.

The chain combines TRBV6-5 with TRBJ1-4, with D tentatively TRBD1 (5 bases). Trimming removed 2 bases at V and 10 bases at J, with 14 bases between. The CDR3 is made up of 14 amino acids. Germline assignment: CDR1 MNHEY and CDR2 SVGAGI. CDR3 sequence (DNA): TGTGCCAGCAGTTACCTCGGGGGGGAGGGAAAACTGTTTTTT. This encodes CASSYLGGEGKLFF.

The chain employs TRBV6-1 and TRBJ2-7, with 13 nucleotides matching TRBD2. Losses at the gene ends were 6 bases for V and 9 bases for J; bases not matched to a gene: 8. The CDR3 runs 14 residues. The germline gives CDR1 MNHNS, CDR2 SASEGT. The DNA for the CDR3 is TGTGCCAGCAGGGGACTAGCGGGACAAGGTGGGCAGTACTTC. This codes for CASRGLAGQGGQYF.

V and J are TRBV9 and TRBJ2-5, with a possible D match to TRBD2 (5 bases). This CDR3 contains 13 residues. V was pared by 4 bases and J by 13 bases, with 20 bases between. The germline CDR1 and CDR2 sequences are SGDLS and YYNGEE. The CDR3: CASSPGKKPFLYF. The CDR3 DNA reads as TGTGCCAGCAGCCCGGGGAAAAAGCCCTTTTTGTACTTC.

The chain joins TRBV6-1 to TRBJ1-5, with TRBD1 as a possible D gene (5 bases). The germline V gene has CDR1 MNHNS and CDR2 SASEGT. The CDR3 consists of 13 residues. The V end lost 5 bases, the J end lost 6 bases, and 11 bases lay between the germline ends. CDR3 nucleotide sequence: TGTGCCAGCAGTCTCTGGGGGGGTCAGCCCCAGCATTTT. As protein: CASSLWGGQPQHF.

Written as DNA, the CDR3 is TGCGCCAGCAGGCTAGGACTAGCTGGGGCCGGGGAGCTGTTTTTT. This sequence encodes CASRLGLAGAGELFF. The rearrangement uses TRBV10-2 and TRBJ2-2; 8 positions match TRBD2. Germline lookup yields CDR1 WSHSY and CDR2 SAAADI. This CDR3 has 15 residues. V was pared by 6 bases and J by 6 bases, with 9 bases of the junction left unmatched.

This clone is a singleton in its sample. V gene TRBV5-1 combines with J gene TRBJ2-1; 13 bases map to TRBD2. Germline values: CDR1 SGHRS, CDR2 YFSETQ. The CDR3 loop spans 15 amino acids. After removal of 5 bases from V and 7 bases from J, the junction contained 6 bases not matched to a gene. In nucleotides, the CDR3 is TGCGCCAGCAGACTCGGACTAGCGGGAGTTAATGAGCAGTTCTTC. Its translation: CASRLGLAGVNEQFF.

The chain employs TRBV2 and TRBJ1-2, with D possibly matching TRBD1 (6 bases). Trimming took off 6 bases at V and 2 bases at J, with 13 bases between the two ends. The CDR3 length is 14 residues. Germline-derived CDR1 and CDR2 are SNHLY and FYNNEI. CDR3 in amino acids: CASRERGNNYGYTF. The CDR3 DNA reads TGTGCCAGCAGGGAGAGGGGGAACAACTATGGCTACACCTTC.

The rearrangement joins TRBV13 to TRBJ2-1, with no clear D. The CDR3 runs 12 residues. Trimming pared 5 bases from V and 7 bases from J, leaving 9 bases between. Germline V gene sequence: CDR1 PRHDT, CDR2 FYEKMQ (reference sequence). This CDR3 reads CASSLGLNEQFF. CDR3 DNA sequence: TGTGCCAGCAGCCTCGGTCTGAATGAGCAGTTCTTC.

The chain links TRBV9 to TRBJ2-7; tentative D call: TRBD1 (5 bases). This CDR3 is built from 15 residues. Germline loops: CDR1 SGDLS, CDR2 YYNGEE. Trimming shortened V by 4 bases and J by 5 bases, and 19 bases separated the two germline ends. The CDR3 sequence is CASSPTVTQDHEQYF. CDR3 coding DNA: TGTGCCAGCAGCCCGACAGTGACACAGGACCACGAGCAGTACTTC.

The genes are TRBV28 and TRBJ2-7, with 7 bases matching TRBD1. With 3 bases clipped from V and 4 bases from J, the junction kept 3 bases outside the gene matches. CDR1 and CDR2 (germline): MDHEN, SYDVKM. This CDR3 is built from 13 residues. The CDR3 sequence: CASSFGTAYEQYF. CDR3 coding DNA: TGTGCCAGCAGTTTCGGGACAGCATACGAGCAGTACTTC. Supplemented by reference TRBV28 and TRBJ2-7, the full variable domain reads DVKVTQSSRYLVKRTGEKVFLECVQDMDHENMFWYRQDPGLGLRLIYFSYDVKMKEKGDIPEGYSVSREKKERFSLILESASTNQTSMYLCASSFGTAYEQYFGPGTRLTVT.

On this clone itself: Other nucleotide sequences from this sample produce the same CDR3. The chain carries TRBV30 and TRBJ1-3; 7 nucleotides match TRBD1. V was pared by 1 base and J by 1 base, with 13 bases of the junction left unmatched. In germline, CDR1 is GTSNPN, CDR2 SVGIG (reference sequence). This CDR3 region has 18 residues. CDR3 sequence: CAWSAGDRGLFSGNTIYF. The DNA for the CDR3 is TGTGCCTGGAGTGCAGGGGACAGAGGGCTTTTTTCTGGAAACACCATATATTTT.